These 10 T cell receptor beta chains originate from one sample sequenced in a study of CD8 T cells in ankylosing spondylitis. TCRdb passed the 5' RACE reads through MiXCR, listing each CDR3 protein once. Of approximately 260,000 distinct CDR3 sequences listed, roughly 18% are singletons. The sequencing sample was made of blood, either unsorted or a sorted T cell fraction (not recorded which). Every receptor here comes from a male donor with ankylosing spondylitis or in good health (not recorded which).

This clonotype was detected many times. CDR3 residues: CSASLGVNEQFF. The CDR3 region has the DNA TGCAGCGCCTCCCTTGGGGTCAATGAGCAGTTCTTC. The chain carries TRBV29-1 and TRBJ2-1; D gene unclear. Germline CDR1 is SQVTM and CDR2 is ANQGSEA. The V end lost 7 bases, the J end lost 6 bases, and 13 bases lay between the germline ends. The CDR3 is 12 amino acids.

V gene TRBV7-2 combines with J gene TRBJ2-7, with D perhaps given as TRBD1 or TRBD2 (6 bases each). This CDR3 comprises 14 residues. The V gene's germline CDR1 is SGHTA and CDR2 FQGNSA. Deletions cut 7 bases from V and 3 bases from J, with 16 bases between. The CDR3 bases are TGTGCCAGCACCGGGGTAGGGGGGCTCTACGAGCAGTACTTC. This encodes CASTGVGGLYEQYF.

J is TRBJ2-7 and V is TRBV29-1; no firm D call. V was cut by 5 bases and J by 0 bases, with 11 bases left in between. Looked up from germline, CDR1 is SQVTM and CDR2 is ANQGSEA. The CDR3 sequence is 13 residues long. CDR3 nucleotides: TGCAGCGTTCTCGGACGGAGCTCCTACGAGCAGTACTTC. This translates into CSVLGRSSYEQYF.

CDR3 sequence reads: CASSDNSNQPQHF. The CDR3 DNA reads as TGTGCCAGCAGTGATAATAGCAATCAGCCCCAGCATTTT. The chain is built from TRBV2 and TRBJ1-5; D is unclear. Germline CDR1 SNHLY, CDR2 FYNNEI. The germline V and J ends were trimmed by 3 bases and 0 bases, with 3 bases remaining between them. The CDR3 is made up of 13 amino acids.

This clonotype was seen a handful of times. V usage is TRBV12-3 or TRBV12-4 and J usage is TRBJ2-5, with D unresolved. The CDR3 length is 14 residues. V was pared by 2 bases and J by 3 bases, with 10 bases between. The CDR3 reads CASSLSQDEETQYF. CDR3 DNA: TGTGCCAGCAGTTTAAGCCAGGATGAAGAGACCCAGTACTTC.

This clonotype showed up just a few times. This chain uses TRBV7-9 with TRBJ1-2, with 11 bases matching TRBD1. With V trimmed by 3 bases and J by 3 bases, 3 bases remained unmatched. Germline V gives CDR1 SEHNR, CDR2 FQNEAQ (reference sequence). The CDR3 covers 15 residues. The CDR3 DNA sequence: TGTGCCAGCAGCTTTGGGACAGGGGGAGACTATGGCTACACCTTC. It codes for CASSFGTGGDYGYTF.

V is TRBV19 and J is TRBJ2-1; D may be TRBD2 (6 bases). The CDR3 contains 14 residues. V was cut by 3 bases and J by 8 bases, with 14 bases left in between. Germline CDR1 is LNHDA and CDR2 is SQIVND (reference sequence). The CDR3 spells CASSISRGGDEQFF. In nucleotides, the CDR3 is TGTGCCAGTAGTATCTCTCGCGGCGGGGATGAGCAGTTCTTC.

The sample holds a few counts of this clonotype. V and J are TRBV30 and TRBJ1-4; TRBD1 matches 10 bases. The CDR3 covers 14 residues. V was clipped by 2 bases and J by 6 bases; unmatched bases: 3. The germline V gene has CDR1 GTSNPN and CDR2 SVGIG (reference sequence). CDR3 sequence reads: CAWSSGTGDEKLFF. CDR3 sequence (DNA): TGTGCCTGGAGTAGCGGGACAGGGGATGAAAAACTGTTTTTT.

The genes are TRBV7-9 and TRBJ2-3, with 7 bases that match TRBD2. The germline gives CDR1 SEHNR, CDR2 FQNEAQ (reference sequence). This CDR3 is built from 15 residues. The trim removed 11 bases at V and 3 bases at J, leaving 14 bases unmatched. In DNA, the CDR3 is TGTGCCGCCACAACGTTGTGGGGGGGAACAGATACGCAGTATTTT. Protein: CAATTLWGGTDTQYF.

The chain has TRBV25-1 and TRBJ2-3; D ambiguous. Deletions cut 7 bases from V and 5 bases from J, with 10 bases between. Germline V CDR1 and CDR2: MGHDK, SYGVNS. The length of the CDR3 is 12 residues. The CDR3 nucleotides are TGTGCCAGCAAAAGTCTTGAAGATACGCAGTATTTT. It specifies CASKSLEDTQYF.